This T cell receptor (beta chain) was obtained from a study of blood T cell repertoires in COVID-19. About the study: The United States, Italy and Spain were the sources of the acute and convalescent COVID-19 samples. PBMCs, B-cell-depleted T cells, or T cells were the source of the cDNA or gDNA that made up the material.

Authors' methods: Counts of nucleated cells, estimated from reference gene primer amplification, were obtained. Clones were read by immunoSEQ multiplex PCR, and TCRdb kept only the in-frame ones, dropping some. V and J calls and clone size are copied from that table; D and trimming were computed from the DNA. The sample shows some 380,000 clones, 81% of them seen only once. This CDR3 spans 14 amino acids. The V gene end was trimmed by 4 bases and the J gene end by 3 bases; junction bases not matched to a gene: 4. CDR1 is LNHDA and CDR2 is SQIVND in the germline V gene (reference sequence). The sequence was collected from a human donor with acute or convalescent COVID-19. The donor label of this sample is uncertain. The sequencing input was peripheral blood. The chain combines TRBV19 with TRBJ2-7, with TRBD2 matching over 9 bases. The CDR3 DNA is TGTGCCAGTAGTAGGAGCGGGGGGAACTACGAGCAGTACTTC. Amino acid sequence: CASSRSGGNYEQYF.